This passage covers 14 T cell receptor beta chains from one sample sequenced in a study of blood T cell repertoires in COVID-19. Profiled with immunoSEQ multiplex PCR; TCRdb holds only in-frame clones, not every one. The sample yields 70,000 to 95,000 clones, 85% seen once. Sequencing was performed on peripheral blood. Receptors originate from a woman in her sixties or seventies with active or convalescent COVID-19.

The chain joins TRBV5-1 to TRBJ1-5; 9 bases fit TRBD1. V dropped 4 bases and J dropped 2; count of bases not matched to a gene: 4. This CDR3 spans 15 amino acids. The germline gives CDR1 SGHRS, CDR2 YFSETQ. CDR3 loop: CASSEQGAGNQPQHF. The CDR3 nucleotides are TGCGCCAGCAGCGAACAGGGGGCTGGCAATCAGCCCCAGCATTTT.

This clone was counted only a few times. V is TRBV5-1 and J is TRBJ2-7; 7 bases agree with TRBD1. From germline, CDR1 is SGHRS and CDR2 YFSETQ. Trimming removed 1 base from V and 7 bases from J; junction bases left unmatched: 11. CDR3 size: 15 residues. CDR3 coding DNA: TGCGCCAGCAGCTTGTGGGCAGGGGGAGAAGGAGAGCAGTACTTC. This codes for CASSLWAGGEGEQYF.

The CDR3 spells CASSPFQSGQGGHEQYF. Here the CDR3 DNA reads TGTGCCAGCTCACCCTTTCAGTCCGGACAGGGTGGCCACGAGCAGTACTTC. The rearrangement uses TRBV18 and TRBJ2-7; TRBD1 aligns across 8 bases. Germline V CDR1 and CDR2: KGHSH, LQKENI. The CDR3 spans 17 residues. The ends lost 3 bases at V and 5 bases at J; junction bases unmatched: 15.

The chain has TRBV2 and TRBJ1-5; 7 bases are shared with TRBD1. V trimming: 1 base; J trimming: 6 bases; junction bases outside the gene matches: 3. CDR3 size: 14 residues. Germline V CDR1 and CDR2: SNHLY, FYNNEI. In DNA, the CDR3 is TGTGCCAGCAGTGAAGGGACAGGAGGTCAGCCCCAGCATTTT. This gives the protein CASSEGTGGQPQHF.

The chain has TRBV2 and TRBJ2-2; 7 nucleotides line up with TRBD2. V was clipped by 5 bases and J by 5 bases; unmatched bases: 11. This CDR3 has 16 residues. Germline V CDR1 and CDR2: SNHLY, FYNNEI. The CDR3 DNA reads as TGTGCCAGCAGTTTAATCGGGGGGTCCCCAACCGGGGAGCTGTTTTTT. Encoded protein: CASSLIGGSPTGELFF.

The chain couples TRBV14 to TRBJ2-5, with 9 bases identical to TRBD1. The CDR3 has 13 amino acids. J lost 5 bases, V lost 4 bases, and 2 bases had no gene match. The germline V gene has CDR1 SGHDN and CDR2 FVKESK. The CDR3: CASSRGQGETQYF. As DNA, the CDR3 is TGTGCCAGCAGCCGAGGACAGGGGGAGACCCAGTACTTC. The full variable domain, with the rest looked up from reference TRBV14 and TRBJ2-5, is EAGVTQFPSHSVIEKGQTVTLRCDPISGHDNLYWYRRVMGKEIKFLLHFVKESKQDESGMPNNRFLAERTGGTYSTLKVQPAELEDSGVYFCASSRGQGETQYFGPGTRLLVL.

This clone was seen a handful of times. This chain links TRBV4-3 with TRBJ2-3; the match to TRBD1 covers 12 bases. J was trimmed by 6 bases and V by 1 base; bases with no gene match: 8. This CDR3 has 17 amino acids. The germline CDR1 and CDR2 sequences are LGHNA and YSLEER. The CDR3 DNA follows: TGCGCCAGCAGCCAAGGCTGGGACAGGGGGCGTGGGGATACGCAGTATTTT. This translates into CASSQGWDRGRGDTQYF.

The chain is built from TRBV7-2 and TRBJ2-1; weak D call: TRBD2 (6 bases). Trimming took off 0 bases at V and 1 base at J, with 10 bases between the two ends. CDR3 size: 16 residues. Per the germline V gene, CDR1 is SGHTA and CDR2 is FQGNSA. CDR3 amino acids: CASSLASGISYNEQFF. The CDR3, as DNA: TGTGCCAGCAGCTTAGCTAGCGGTATATCCTACAATGAGCAGTTCTTC.

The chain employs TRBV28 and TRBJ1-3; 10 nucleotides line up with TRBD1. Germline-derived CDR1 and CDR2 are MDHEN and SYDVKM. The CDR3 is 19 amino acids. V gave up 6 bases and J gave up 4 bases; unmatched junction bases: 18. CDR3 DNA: TGTGCCAGCAGCCCGGACAGGGGGAGGAGAGGGTCTGGCGGAAACACCATATATTTT. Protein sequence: CASSPDRGRRGSGGNTIYF.

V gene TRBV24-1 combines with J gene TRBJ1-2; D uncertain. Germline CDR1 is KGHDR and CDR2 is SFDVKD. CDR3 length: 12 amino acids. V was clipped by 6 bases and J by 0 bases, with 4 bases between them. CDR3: CATSSANYGYTF. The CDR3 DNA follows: TGTGCCACCAGTTCAGCTAACTATGGCTACACCTTC.

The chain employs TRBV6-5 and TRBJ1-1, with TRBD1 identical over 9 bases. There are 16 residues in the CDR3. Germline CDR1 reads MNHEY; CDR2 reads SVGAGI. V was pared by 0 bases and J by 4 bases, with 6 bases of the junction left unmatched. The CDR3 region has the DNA TGTGCCAGCAGTTACTCGAGGGACAGGGACGGCACTGAAGCTTTCTTT. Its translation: CASSYSRDRDGTEAFF.

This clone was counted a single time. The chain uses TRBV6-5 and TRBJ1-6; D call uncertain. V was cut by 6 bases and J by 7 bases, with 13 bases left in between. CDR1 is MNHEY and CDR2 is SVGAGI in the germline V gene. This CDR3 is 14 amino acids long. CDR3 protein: CASSQALPNSPLHF. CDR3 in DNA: TGTGCCAGCAGCCAAGCCCTTCCCAATTCACCCCTCCACTTT.

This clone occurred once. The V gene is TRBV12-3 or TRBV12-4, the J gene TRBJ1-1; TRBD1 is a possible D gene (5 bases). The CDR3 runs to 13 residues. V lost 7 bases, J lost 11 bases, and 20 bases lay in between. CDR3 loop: CASTDTGARSAFF. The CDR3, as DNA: TGTGCCAGCACCGATACAGGAGCGAGATCTGCTTTCTTT.

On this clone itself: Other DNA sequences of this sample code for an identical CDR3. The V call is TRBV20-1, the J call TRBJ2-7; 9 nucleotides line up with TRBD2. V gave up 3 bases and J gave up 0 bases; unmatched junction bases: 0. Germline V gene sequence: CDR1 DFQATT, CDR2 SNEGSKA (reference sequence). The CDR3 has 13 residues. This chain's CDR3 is CSASSGGSYEQYF. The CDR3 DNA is TGCAGTGCTAGTAGCGGGGGCTCCTACGAGCAGTACTTC.